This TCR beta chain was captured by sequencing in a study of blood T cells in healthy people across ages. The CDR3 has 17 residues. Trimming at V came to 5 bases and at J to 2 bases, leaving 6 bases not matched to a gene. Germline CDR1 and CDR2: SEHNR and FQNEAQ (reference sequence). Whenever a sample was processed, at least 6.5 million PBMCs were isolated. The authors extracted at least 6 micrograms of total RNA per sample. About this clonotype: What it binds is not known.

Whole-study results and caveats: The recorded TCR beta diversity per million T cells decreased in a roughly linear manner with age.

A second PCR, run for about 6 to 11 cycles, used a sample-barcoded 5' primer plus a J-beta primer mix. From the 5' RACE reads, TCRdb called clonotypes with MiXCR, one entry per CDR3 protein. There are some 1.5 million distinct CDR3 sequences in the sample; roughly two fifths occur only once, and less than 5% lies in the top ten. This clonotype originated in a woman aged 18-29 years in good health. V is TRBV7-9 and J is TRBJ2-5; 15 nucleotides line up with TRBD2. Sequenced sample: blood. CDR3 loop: CASSLGLAGGCQETQYF. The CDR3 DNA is TGTGCCAGCAGCCTCGGACTAGCGGGGGGGTGTCAAGAGACCCAGTACTTC.